This TCR beta chain was identified in a study of response to subunit inactivated influenza vaccine. Of note for this clonotype: Antigen specificity is unknown.

TCRdb analysed the RT-PCR reads with MiXCR anew, one entry per CDR3 protein. Among some 500,000 distinct CDR3 sequences, roughly 13% were seen once, and the ten largest hold under 15%. CDR1 is DFQATT and CDR2 is SNEGSKA in the germline V gene (reference sequence). J gave up 5 bases and V 3 bases, and 9 bases lay outside the gene matches. CDR3 length: 15 amino acids. Study-wide points: Authors suggested few new T cells are recruited by each seasonal influenza vaccination.

This TCR came from a man aged 45-60 years who received an inactivated influenza vaccine. Sample: PBMCs from blood, taken 40 to 50 days after vaccination. This chain connects TRBV20-1 to TRBJ1-4, with 7 bases lining up with TRBD1. The CDR3 sequence: CSASLPGGRNEKLFF. In DNA form, the CDR3 reads TGCAGTGCTAGTCTCCCAGGGGGTAGAAATGAAAAACTGTTTTTT.